This is a list of T cell receptor beta chains from one sample in a study of cytomegalovirus exposure and HLA in healthy donors. Profiled with immunoSEQ multiplex PCR; TCRdb holds only in-frame clones, not every one. The profile shows 150,000 to 200,000 clones, around 84% of them singletons. The sequencing input was PBMCs. All receptors come from a young man in good health and CMV-seropositive. Both conserved end residues are part of each CDR3. A D gene is named only where the DNA matches it firmly.

TRBV18	NA	TRBJ1-1	CASSPVSMNTEAFF
TRBV29-1	NA	TRBJ1-4	CSVEVQGGEKLFF
TRBV2	NA	TRBJ1-4	CASSEQGGNEKLFF
TRBV2	NA	TRBJ1-5	CASRPRDSSNQPQHF
TRBV21-1	NA	TRBJ2-3	CASSKSGGSTDTQYF
TRBV5-1	TRBD2	TRBJ2-4	CASSLSPTSGRGGLGNIQYF
TRBV5-4	TRBD2	TRBJ2-1	CASSVGLAGGNEQFF
TRBV25-1	NA	TRBJ2-1	CASSDYRPGASYNEQFF
TRBV5-6	NA	TRBJ2-5	CASSLDPREQYF
TRBV9	NA	TRBJ1-4	CASSVSANEKLFF
TRBV11-2	NA	TRBJ1-3	CASSRRQESSGNTIYF
TRBV19	TRBD1	TRBJ2-1	CASSDRGNSYNEQFF
TRBV29-1	TRBD1	TRBJ2-7	CSVGTGYEQYF
TRBV18	NA	TRBJ2-4	CASSPPGLAKNIQYF
TRBV5-6	NA	TRBJ2-2	CASSVIGKGAGELFF
TRBV7-9	TRBD2	TRBJ2-5	CASSQGGRLQETQYF
TRBV29-1	NA	TRBJ2-5	CSVTIWGEEETQYF